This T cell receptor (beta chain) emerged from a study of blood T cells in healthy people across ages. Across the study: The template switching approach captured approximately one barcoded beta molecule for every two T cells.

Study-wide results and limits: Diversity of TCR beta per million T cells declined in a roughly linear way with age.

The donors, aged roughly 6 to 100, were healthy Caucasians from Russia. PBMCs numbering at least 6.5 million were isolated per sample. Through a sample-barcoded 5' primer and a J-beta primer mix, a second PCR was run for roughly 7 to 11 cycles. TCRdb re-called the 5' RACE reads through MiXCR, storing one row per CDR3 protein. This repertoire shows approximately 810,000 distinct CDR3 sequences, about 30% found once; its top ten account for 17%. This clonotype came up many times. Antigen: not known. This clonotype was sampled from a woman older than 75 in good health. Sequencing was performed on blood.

The CDR3 coding sequence is TGTGCCAGCAGCTCCCATCGGACTGAAGCTTTCTTT. Translating gives CASSSHRTEAFF. This sequence joins TRBV7-9 and TRBJ1-1; D unclear. The V end lost 4 bases, the J end lost 5 bases, and 8 bases lay between the germline ends. The V gene's germline CDR1 is SEHNR and CDR2 FQNEAQ (reference sequence). The CDR3 is 12 amino acids.